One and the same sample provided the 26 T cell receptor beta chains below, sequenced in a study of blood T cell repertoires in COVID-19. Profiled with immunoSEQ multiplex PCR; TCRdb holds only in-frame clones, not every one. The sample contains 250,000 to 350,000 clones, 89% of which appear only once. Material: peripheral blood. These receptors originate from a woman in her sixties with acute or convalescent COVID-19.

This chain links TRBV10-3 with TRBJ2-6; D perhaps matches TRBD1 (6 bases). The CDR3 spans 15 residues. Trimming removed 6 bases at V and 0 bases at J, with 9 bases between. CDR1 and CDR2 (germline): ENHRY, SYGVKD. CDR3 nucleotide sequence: TGTGCCATCAGGACAGGAATCTCTGGGGCCAACGTCCTGACTTTC. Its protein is CAIRTGISGANVLTF.

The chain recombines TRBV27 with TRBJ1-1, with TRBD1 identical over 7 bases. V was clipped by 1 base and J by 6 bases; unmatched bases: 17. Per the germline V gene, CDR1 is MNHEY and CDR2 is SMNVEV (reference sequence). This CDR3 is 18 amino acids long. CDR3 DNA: TGTGCCAGCAGTTTATATACGCCCCGACAGGGTTTGTCTTCTGAAGCTTTCTTT. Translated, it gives CASSLYTPRQGLSSEAFF.

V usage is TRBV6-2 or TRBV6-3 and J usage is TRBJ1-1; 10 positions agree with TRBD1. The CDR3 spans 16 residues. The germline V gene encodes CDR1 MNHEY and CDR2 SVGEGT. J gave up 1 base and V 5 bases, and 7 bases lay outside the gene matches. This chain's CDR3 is CASSKTGGGGNTEAFF. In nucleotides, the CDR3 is TGTGCCAGCAGTAAGACAGGGGGCGGAGGGAACACTGAAGCTTTCTTT.

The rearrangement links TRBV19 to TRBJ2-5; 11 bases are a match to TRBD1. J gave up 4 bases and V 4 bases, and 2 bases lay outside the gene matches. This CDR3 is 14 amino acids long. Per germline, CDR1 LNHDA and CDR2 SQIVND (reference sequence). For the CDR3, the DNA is TGTGCCAGTAGTACCGGGACAGGGGGAGAGACCCAGTACTTC. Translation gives CASSTGTGGETQYF.

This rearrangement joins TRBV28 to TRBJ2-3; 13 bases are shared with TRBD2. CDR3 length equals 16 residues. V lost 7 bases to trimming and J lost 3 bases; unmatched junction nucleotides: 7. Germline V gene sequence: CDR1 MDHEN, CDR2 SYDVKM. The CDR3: CASTLRLAGGTDTQYF. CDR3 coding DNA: TGTGCCAGCACCCTTCGACTAGCGGGAGGAACAGATACGCAGTATTTT.

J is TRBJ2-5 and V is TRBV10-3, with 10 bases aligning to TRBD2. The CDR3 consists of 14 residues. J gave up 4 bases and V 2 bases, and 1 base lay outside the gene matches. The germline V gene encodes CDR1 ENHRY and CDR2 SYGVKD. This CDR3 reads CAISETSGAETQYF. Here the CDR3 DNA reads TGTGCCATCAGTGAGACTAGCGGGGCAGAGACCCAGTACTTC.

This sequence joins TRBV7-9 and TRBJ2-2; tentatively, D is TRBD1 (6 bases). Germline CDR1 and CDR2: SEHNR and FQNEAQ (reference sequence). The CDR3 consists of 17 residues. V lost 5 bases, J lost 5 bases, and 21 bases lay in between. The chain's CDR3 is CASSNRVLGRGTGELFF. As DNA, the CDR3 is TGTGCCAGCAGCAACAGGGTATTGGGGCGCGGGACCGGGGAGCTGTTTTTT. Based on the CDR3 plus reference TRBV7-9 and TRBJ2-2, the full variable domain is DTGVSQNPRHKITKRGQNVTFRCDPISEHNRLYWYRQTLGQGPEFLTYFQNEAQLEKSRLLSDRFSAERPKGSFSTLEIQRTEQGDSAMYLCASSNRVLGRGTGELFFGEGSRLTVL.

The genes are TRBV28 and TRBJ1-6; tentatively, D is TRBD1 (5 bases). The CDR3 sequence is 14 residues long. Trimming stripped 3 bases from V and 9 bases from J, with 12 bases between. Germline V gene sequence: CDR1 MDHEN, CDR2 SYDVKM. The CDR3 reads CASSFRGMGSPLHF. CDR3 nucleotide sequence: TGTGCCAGCAGTTTTAGGGGAATGGGTTCACCCCTCCACTTT.

For the CDR3, the DNA is TGTGCCAGCAAGGCGGGGGACTCCTACAATGAGCAGTTCTTC. It translates to CASKAGDSYNEQFF. The chain is built from TRBV28 and TRBJ2-1; 7 nucleotides align to TRBD2. CDR3 length equals 14 residues. V lost 7 bases and J lost 0; bases outside the gene matches: 3. Per the germline V gene, CDR1 is MDHEN and CDR2 is SYDVKM.

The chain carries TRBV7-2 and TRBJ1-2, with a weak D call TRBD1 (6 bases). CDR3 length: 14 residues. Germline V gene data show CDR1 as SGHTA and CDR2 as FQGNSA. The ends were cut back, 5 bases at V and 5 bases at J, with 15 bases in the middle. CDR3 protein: CASSPIFGTYGYTF. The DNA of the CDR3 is TGTGCCAGCAGCCCCATCTTCGGGACATATGGCTACACCTTC.

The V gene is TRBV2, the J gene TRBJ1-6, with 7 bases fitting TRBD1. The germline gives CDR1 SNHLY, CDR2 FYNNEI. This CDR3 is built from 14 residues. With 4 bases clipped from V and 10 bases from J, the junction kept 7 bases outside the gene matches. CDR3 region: CASSGRQGGSPLHF. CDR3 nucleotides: TGTGCCAGCAGTGGTAGGCAGGGGGGCTCACCCCTCCACTTT.

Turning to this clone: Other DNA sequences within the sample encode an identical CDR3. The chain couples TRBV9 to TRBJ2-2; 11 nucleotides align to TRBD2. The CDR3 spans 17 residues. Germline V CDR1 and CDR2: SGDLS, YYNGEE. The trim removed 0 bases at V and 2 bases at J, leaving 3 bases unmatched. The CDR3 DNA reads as TGTGCCAGCAGCGTAGGGCTAGCGGGAGGCAACACCGGGGAGCTGTTTTTT. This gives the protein CASSVGLAGGNTGELFF.

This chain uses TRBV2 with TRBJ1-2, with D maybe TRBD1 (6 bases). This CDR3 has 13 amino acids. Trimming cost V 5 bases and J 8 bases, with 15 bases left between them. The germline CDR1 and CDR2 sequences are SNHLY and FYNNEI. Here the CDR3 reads CASSIYGGQGYTF. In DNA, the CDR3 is TGTGCCAGCAGTATCTACGGGGGGCAAGGCTACACCTTC.

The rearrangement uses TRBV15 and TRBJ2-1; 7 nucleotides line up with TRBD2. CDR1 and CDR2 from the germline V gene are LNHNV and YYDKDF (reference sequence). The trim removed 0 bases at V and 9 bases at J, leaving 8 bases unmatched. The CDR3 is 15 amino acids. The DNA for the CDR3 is TGTGCCACCAGCAGAGATAGGTCGGCGGGAGCTGAGCAGTTCTTC. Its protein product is CATSRDRSAGAEQFF.

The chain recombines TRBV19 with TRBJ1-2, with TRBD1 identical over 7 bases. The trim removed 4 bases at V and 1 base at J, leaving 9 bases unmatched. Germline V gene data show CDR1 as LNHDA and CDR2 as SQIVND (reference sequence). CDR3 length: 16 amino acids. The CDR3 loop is CASSTRDSVFNYGYTF. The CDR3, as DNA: TGTGCCAGTAGTACCCGGGACAGTGTTTTTAACTATGGCTACACCTTC.

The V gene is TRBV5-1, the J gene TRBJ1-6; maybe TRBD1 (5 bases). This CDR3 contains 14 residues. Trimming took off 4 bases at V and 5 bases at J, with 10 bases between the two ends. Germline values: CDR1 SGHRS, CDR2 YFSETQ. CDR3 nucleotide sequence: TGCGCCAGCAGCAGCCAGGACAATAATTCACCCCTCCACTTT. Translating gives CASSSQDNNSPLHF.

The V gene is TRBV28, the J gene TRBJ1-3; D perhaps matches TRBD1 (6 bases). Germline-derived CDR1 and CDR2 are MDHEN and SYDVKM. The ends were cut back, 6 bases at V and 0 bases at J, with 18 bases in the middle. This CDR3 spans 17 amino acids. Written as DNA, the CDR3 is TGTGCCAGCAGACCATCGGGGGGCTCTGACTCTGGAAACACCATATATTTT. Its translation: CASRPSGGSDSGNTIYF.

CDR3 residues: CASSSGQGPEKLFF. In DNA, the CDR3 is TGTGCCAGCAGCTCGGGACAGGGCCCTGAAAAACTGTTTTTT. This chain uses TRBV7-2 with TRBJ1-4; 9 bases agree with TRBD1. The CDR3 sequence is 14 residues long. CDR1 and CDR2 (germline): SGHTA, FQGNSA. Trimming removed 4 bases from V and 7 bases from J; junction bases left unmatched: 4.

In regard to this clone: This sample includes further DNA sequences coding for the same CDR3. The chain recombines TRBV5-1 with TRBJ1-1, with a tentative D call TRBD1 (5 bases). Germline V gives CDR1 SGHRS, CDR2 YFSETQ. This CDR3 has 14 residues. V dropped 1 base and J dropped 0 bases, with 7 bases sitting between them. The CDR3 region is CASSLSGMNTEAFF. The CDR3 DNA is TGCGCCAGCAGCTTGTCAGGGATGAACACTGAAGCTTTCTTT.

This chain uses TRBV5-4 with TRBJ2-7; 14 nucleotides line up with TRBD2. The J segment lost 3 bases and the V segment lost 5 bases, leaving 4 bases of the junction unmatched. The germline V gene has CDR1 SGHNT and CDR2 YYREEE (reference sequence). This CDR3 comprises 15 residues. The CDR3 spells CASRPGTSGGYEQYF. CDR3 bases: TGTGCCAGCAGACCCGGGACTAGCGGGGGCTACGAGCAGTACTTC.

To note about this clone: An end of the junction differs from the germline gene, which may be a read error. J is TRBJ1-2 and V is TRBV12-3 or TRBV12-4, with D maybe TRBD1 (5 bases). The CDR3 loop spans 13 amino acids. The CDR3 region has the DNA TGTGCCAGCAGTTCCACACCGTATTGGGGCTACATCTTC. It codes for CASSSTPYWGYIF.

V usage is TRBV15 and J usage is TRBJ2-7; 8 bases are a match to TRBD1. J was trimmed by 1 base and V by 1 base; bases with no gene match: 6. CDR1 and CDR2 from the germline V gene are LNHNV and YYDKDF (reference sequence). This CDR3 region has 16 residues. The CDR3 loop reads CATSRAGDRTSYEQYF. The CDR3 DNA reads TGTGCCACCAGCAGAGCCGGGGACAGGACTTCCTACGAGCAGTACTTC.

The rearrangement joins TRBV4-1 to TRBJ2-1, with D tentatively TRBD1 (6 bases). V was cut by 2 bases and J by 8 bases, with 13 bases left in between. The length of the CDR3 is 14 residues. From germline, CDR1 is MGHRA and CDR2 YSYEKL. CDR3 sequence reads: CASSQPSRGHEQFF. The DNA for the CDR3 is TGCGCCAGCAGCCAACCCAGCAGGGGCCATGAGCAGTTCTTC.

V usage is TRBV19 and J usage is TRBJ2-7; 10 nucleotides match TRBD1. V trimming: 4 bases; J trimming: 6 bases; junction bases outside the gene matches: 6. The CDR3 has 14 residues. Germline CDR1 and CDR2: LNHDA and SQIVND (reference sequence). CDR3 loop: CASSTWDRGGEQYF. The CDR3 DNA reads TGTGCCAGTAGTACTTGGGACAGGGGTGGCGAGCAGTACTTC. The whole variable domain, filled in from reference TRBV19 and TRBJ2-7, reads DGGITQSPKYLFRKEGQNVTLSCEQNLNHDAMYWYRQDPGQGLRLIYYSQIVNDFQKGDIAEGYSVSREKKESFPLTVTSAQKNPTAFYLCASSTWDRGGEQYFGPGTRLTVT.

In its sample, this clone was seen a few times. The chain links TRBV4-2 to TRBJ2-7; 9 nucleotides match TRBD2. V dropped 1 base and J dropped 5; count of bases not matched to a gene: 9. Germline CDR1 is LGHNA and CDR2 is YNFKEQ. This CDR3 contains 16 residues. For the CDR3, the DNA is TGTGCCAGCAGCCAAGCAGGCGGGGGGGCTAGCCACGAGCAGTACTTC. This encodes CASSQAGGGASHEQYF.

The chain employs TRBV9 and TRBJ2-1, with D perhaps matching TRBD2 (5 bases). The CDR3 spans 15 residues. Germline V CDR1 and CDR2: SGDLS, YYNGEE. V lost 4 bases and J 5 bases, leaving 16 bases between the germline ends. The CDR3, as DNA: TGTGCCAGCAGCCCCCTAAGGGAGCTGGACAATGAGCAGTTCTTC. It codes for CASSPLRELDNEQFF.